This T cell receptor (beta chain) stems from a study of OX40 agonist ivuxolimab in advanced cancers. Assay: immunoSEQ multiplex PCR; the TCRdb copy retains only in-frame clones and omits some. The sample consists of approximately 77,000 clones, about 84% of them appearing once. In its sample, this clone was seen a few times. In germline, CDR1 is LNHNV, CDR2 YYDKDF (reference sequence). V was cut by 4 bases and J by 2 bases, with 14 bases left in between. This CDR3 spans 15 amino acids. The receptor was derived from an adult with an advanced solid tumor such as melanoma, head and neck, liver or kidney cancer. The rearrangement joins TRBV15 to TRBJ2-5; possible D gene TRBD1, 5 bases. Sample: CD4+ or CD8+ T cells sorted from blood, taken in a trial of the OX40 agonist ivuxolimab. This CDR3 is CATSTRQPGQETQYF. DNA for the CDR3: TGTGCCACCAGCACCCGACAGCCTGGGCAAGAGACCCAGTACTTC.